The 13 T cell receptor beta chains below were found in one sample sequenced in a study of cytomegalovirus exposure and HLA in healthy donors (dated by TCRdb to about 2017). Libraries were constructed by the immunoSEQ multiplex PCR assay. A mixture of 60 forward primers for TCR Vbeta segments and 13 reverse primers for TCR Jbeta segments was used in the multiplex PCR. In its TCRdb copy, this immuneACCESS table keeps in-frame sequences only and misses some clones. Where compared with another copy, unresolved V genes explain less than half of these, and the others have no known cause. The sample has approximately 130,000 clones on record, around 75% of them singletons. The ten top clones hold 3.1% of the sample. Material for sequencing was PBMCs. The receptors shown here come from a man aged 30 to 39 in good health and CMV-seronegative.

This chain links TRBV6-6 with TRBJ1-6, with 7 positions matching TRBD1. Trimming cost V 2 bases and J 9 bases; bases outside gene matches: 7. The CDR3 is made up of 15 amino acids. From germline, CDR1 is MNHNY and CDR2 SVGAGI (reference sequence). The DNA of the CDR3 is TGTGCCAGCAGTTACGCGACAGGGATAATTTCACCCCTCCACTTT. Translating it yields CASSYATGIISPLHF.

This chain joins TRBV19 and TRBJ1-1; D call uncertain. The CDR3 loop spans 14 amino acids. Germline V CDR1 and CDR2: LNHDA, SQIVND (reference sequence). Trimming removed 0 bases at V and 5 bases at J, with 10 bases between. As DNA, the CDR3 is TGTGCCAGTAGTATAGATCTGCCCGGGACTGAAGCTTTCTTT. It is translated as CASSIDLPGTEAFF.

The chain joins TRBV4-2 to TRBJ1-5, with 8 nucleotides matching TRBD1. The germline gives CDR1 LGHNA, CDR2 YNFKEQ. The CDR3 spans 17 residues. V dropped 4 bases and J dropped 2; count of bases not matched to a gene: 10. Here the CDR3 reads CASSPEPPGQGNQPQHF. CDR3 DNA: TGTGCCAGCAGCCCCGAGCCGCCGGGACAGGGCAATCAGCCCCAGCATTTT.

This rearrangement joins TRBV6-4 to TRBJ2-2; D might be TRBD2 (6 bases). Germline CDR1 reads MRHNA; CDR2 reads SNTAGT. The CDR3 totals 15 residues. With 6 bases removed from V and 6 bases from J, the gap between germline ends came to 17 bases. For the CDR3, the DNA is TGTGCCAGCAGAGAGGCCGGGGGAGTAGCCGGGGAGCTGTTTTTT. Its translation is CASREAGGVAGELFF.

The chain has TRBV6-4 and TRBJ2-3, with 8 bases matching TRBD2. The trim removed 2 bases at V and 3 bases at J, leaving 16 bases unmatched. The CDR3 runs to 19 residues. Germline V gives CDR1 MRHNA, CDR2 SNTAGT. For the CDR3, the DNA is TGTGCCAGCAGTGACCCACTCCCATTAGCGGGAAAGGGAACAGATACGCAGTATTTT. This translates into CASSDPLPLAGKGTDTQYF.

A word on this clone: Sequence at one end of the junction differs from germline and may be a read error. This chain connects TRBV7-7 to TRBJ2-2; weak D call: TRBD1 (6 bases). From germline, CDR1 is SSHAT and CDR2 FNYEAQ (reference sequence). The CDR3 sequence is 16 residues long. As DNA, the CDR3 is TGTGCTAGCAGCTCCGGACAGACCGCGGGCACCGGGGAGCTGTTTTTT. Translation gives CASSSGQTAGTGELFF.

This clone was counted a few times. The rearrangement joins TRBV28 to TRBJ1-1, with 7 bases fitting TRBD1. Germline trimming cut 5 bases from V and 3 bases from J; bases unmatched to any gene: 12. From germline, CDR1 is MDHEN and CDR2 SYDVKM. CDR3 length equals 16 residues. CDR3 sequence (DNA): TGTGCCAGCAGTGCCCAAGGGCGACAGGGCTACACTGAAGCTTTCTTT. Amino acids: CASSAQGRQGYTEAFF.

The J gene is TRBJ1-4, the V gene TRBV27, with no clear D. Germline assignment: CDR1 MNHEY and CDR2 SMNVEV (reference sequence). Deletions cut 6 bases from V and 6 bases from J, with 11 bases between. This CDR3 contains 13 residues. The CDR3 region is CASRATGYEKLFF. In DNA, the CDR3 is TGTGCCAGCAGGGCGACGGGTTATGAAAAACTGTTTTTT.

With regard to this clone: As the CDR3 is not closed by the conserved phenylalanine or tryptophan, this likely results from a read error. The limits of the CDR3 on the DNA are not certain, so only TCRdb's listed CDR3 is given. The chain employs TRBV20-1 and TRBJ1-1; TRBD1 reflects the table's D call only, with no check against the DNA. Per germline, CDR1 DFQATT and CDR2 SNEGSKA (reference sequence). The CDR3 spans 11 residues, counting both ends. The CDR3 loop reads CSATLGQEALV.

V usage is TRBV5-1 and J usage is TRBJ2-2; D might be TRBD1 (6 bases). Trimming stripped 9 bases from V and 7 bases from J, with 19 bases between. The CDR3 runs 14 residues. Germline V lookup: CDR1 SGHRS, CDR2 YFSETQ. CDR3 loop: CATRGQTGDGELFF. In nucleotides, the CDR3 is TGCGCCACCCGAGGACAGACCGGGGACGGGGAGCTGTTTTTT.

The DNA of the CDR3 is TGTGCCAGCAATCAGGGAATGTACGAGCAGTACTTC. Protein product: CASNQGMYEQYF. The chain is built from TRBV28 and TRBJ2-7, with D maybe TRBD1 (5 bases). This CDR3 region has 12 residues. From germline, CDR1 is MDHEN and CDR2 SYDVKM. The V and J ends lost 7 bases and 4 bases respectively, with 11 bases between them.

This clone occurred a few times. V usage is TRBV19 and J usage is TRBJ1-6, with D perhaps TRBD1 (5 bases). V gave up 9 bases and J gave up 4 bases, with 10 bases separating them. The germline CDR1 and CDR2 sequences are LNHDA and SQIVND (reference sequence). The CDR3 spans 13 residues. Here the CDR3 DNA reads TGTGCCAGCTCGACAGAATATAATTCACCCCTCCACTTT. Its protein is CASSTEYNSPLHF.

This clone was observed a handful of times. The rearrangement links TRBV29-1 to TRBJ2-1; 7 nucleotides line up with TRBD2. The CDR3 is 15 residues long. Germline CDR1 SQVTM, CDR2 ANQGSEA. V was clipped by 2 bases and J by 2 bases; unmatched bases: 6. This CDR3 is CSVERTSEAYNEQFF. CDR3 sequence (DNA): TGCAGCGTTGAACGAACTAGCGAGGCCTACAATGAGCAGTTCTTC.